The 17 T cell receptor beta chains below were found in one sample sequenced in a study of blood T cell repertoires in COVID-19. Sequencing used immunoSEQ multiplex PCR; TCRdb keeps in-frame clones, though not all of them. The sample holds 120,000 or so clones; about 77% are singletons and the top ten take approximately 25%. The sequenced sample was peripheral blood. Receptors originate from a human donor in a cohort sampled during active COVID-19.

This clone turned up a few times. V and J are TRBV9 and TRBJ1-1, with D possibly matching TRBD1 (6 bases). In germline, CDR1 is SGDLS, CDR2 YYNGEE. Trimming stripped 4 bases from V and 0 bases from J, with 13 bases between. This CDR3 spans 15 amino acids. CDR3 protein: CASSTSTGMNTEAFF. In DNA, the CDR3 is TGTGCCAGCAGCACCTCGACAGGTATGAACACTGAAGCTTTCTTT.

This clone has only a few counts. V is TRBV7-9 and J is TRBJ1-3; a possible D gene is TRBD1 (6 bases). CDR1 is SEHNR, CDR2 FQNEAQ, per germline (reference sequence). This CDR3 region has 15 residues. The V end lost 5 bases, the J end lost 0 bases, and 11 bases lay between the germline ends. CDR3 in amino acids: CASSPQGPSGNTIYF. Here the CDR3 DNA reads TGTGCCAGCAGCCCACAGGGCCCCTCTGGAAACACCATATATTTT.

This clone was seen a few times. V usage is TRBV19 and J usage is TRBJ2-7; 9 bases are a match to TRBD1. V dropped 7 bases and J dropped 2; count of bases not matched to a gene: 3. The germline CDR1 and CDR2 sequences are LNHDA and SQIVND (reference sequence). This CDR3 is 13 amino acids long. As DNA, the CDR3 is TGTGCCAGTAAGGGGACAGGGACCTACGAGCAGTACTTC. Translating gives CASKGTGTYEQYF.

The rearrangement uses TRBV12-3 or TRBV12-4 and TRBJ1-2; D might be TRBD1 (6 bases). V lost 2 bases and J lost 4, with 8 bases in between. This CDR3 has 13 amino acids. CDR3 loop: CASSLSRGYGYTF. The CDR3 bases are TGTGCCAGCAGTTTAAGCAGGGGCTATGGCTACACCTTC.

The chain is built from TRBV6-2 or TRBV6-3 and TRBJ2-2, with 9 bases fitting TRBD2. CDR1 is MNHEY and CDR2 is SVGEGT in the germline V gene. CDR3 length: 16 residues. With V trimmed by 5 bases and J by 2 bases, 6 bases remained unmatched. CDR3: CASSRDSGSNTGELFF. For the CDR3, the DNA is TGTGCCAGCAGTCGCGATAGCGGGAGCAACACCGGGGAGCTGTTTTTT.

Written as DNA, the CDR3 is TGTGCCAGCAGCGTGGACAGGGGTTCTTATGGCTACACCTTC. Protein product: CASSVDRGSYGYTF. The rearrangement links TRBV9 to TRBJ1-2; 9 nucleotides agree with TRBD1. Trimming took 2 bases from V and 5 from J; bases not matched to a gene: 4. In germline, CDR1 is SGDLS, CDR2 YYNGEE. The CDR3 is made up of 14 amino acids.

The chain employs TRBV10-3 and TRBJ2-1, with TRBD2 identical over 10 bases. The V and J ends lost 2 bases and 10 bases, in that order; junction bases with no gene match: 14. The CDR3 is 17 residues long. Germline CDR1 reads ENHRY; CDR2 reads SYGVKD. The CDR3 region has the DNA TGTGCCATCAGTGAGGTTAGCAGCGGGGGGGCCTGGAGCGAGCAGTTCTTC. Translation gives CAISEVSSGGAWSEQFF.

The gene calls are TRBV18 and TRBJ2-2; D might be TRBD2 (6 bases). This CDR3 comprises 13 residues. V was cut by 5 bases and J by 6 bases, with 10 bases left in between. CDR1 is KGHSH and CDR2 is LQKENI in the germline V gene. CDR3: CASSAGSAGELFF. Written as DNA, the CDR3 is TGTGCCAGCTCAGCGGGGTCGGCCGGGGAGCTGTTTTTT.

CDR3: CASSRLAGASMEQYF. The DNA for the CDR3 is TGTGCCAGTAGCCGACTAGCGGGGGCCTCTATGGAGCAGTACTTC. V is TRBV19 and J is TRBJ2-7, with TRBD2 identical over 12 bases. The germline CDR1 and CDR2 sequences are LNHDA and SQIVND (reference sequence). V trimming: 6 bases; J trimming: 7 bases; junction bases outside the gene matches: 10. The CDR3 runs 15 residues.

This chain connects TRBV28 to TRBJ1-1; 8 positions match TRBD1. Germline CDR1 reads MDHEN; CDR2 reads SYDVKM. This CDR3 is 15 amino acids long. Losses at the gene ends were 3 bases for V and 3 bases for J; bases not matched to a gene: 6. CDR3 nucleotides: TGTGCCAGCAGTTTCAGGGGGCGACGCGACACTGAAGCTTTCTTT. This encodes CASSFRGRRDTEAFF.

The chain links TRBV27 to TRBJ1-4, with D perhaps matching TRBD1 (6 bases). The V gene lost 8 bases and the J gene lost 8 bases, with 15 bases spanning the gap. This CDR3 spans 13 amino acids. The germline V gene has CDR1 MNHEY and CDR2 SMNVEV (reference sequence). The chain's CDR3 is CASGAGAEEKLFF. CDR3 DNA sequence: TGTGCCAGCGGCGCGGGGGCCGAGGAAAAACTGTTTTTT. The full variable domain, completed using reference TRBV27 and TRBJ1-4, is EAQVTQNPRYLITVTGKKLTVTCSQNMNHEYMSWYRQDPGLGLRQIYYSMNVEVTDKGDVPEGYKVSRKEKRNFPLILESPSPNQTSLYFCASGAGAEEKLFFGSGTQLSVL.

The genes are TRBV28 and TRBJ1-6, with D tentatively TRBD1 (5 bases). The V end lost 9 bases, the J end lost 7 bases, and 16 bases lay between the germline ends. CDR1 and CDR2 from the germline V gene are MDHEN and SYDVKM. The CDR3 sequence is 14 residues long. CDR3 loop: CASLGGAENSPLHF. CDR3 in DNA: TGTGCCAGTCTAGGAGGGGCTGAGAATTCACCCCTCCACTTT. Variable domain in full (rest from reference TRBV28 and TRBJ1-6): DVKVTQSSRYLVKRTGEKVFLECVQDMDHENMFWYRQDPGLGLRLIYFSYDVKMKEKGDIPEGYSVSREKKERFSLILESASTNQTSMYLCASLGGAENSPLHFGNGTRLTVT.

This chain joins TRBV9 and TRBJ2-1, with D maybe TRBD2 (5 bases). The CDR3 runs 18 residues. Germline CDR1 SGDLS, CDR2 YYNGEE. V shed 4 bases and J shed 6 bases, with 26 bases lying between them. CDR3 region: CASSFRTTDHREVNEQFF. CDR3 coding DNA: TGTGCCAGCAGCTTCAGAACCACAGACCACCGGGAAGTCAATGAGCAGTTCTTC.

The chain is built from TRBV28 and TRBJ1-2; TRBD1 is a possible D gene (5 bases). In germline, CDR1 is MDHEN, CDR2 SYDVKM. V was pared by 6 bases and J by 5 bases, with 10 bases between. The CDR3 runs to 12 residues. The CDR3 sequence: CASRRGDYGYTF. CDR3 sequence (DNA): TGTGCCAGCAGAAGGGGTGATTATGGCTACACCTTC.

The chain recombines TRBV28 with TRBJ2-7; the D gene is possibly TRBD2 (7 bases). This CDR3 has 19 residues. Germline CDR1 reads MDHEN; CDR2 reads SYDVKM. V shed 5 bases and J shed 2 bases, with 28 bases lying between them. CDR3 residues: CASSPAPLWGGAPPYEQYF. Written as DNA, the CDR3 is TGTGCCAGCAGTCCGGCCCCCTTATGGGGGGGGGCGCCCCCCTACGAGCAGTACTTC.

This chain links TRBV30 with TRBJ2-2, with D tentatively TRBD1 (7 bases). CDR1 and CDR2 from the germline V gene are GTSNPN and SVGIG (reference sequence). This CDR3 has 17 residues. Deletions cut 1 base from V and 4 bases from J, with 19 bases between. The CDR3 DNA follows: TGTGCCTGGAGTGGCCGCGTGACAGGGAGGTCCACCGGGGAGCTGTTTTTT. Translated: CAWSGRVTGRSTGELFF.

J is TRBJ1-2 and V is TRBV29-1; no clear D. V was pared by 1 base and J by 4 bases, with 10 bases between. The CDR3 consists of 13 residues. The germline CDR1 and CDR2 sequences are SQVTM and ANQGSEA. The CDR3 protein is CSVEVPGGYGYTF. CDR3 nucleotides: TGCAGCGTTGAAGTCCCAGGTGGCTATGGCTACACCTTC.